Listed here are 9 T cell receptor beta chains from one sample, sequenced in a study of PD-1 blockade in classical Hodgkin lymphoma. Measured with immunoSEQ multiplex PCR; TCRdb has only the in-frame clones, and not every one. The repertoire includes 10,000 to 13,000 clones, approximately 72% of them detected once, and 30% to 40% sits in the top ten. Every patient experienced relapse after autologous stem cell transplantation, and brentuximab vedotin exposure varied. The sample here was peripheral blood mononuclear cells (PBMCs), taken at baseline. The receptors were gathered from a human donor with classical Hodgkin lymphoma.

CDR3 nucleotide sequence: TGTGCCAGCAGCTACTCCCCCTACACTAGCGGGGGGGGAGAGACCCAGTACTTC. Protein sequence: CASSYSPYTSGGGETQYF. This chain connects TRBV11-2 to TRBJ2-5, with TRBD2 matching over 13 bases. Germline V gives CDR1 SGHAT, CDR2 FQNNGV. V lost 4 bases to trimming and J lost 4 bases; unmatched junction nucleotides: 12. This CDR3 comprises 18 residues.

The chain carries TRBV10-2 and TRBJ2-2, with 8 bases identical to TRBD1. CDR1 is WSHSY and CDR2 is SAAADI in the germline V gene. The CDR3 extends over 15 amino acids. After removal of 5 bases from V and 6 bases from J, the junction contained 8 bases not matched to a gene. CDR3 DNA: TGCGCCAGCAGTTTAGACAGGGGAAGGGCCGGGGAGCTGTTTTTT. It yields the protein CASSLDRGRAGELFF.

V gene TRBV7-8 combines with J gene TRBJ1-2; unclear D gene. The CDR3 length is 14 residues. CDR1 and CDR2 (germline): SGHVS, FQNEAQ. V was trimmed by 7 bases and J by 6 bases, leaving 18 bases between them. Here the CDR3 DNA reads TGTGCCAGCAACTCAGGTTGGGCCTCTGATGGCTACACCTTC. It is translated as CASNSGWASDGYTF.

Only one count was recorded for this clone. The chain joins TRBV6-5 to TRBJ2-5; D is ambiguous. Germline V lookup: CDR1 MNHEY, CDR2 SVGAGI. V lost 2 bases, J lost 5 bases, and 3 bases lay in between. The CDR3 length is 11 residues. The CDR3 DNA is TGTGCCAGCAGTTACGGCGAGACCCAGTACTTC. It is translated as CASSYGETQYF.

The J gene is TRBJ1-2, the V gene TRBV7-3; D unresolved. V lost 3 bases to trimming and J lost 6 bases, with 14 bases between them. This CDR3 contains 14 residues. The germline gives CDR1 SGHTA, CDR2 FQGTGA. In DNA form, the CDR3 reads TGTGCCAGCAGCTTCTCCCAACCAAGGGATGGCTACACCTTC. Its translation: CASSFSQPRDGYTF.

The table lists this clone with a count of one. V usage is TRBV18 and J usage is TRBJ2-1; possibly TRBD1 or TRBD2 for D (5 bases each). This CDR3 comprises 14 residues. The V end lost 0 bases, the J end lost 10 bases, and 13 bases lay between the germline ends. Germline V gives CDR1 KGHSH, CDR2 LQKENI. CDR3 region: CASSPPPGPVEQFF. The CDR3 coding sequence is TGTGCCAGCTCACCACCCCCGGGGCCCGTGGAGCAGTTCTTC.

This clone has just a few counts. The CDR3 protein is CASSEWRGGRETQYF. The DNA for the CDR3 is TGCGCCAGCAGTGAGTGGCGGGGGGGCAGAGAGACCCAGTACTTC. The chain couples TRBV10-2 to TRBJ2-5, with 9 bases that match TRBD2. Per germline, CDR1 WSHSY and CDR2 SAAADI. Germline trimming cut 1 base from V and 4 bases from J; bases unmatched to any gene: 4. This CDR3 has 15 residues.

The chain is built from TRBV9 and TRBJ2-5; D may match TRBD1 or TRBD2 (5 bases each). The CDR3 runs to 14 residues. V was pared by 0 bases and J by 3 bases, with 9 bases between. CDR1 is SGDLS and CDR2 is YYNGEE in the germline V gene. In nucleotides, the CDR3 is TGTGCCAGCAGCGTAGGAGGGACGGAAGAGACCCAGTACTTC. Its protein is CASSVGGTEETQYF.

This clone showed up just a few times. The V call is TRBV29-1, the J call TRBJ2-1, with 9 bases fitting TRBD1. Germline CDR1 and CDR2: SQVTM and ANQGSEA. With 4 bases clipped from V and 4 bases from J, the junction kept 5 bases outside the gene matches. The CDR3 is 14 amino acids. The CDR3 DNA follows: TGCAGCGTTGGGACAGGGGCCCTATACAATGAGCAGTTCTTC. This encodes CSVGTGALYNEQFF.